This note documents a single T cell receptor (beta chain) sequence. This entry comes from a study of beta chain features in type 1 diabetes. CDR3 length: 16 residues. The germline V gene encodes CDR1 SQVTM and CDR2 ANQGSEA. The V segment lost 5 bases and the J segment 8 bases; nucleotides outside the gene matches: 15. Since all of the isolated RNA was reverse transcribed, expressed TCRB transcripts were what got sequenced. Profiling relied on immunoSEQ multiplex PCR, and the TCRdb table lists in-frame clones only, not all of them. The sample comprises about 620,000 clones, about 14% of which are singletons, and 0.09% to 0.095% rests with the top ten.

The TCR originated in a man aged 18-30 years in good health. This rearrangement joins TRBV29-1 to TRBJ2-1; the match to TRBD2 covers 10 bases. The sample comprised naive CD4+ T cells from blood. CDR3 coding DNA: TGCAGCGTTAATAGAGCGGGAGGGCCGTTGGTCGATGAGCAGTTCTTC. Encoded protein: CSVNRAGGPLVDEQFF.